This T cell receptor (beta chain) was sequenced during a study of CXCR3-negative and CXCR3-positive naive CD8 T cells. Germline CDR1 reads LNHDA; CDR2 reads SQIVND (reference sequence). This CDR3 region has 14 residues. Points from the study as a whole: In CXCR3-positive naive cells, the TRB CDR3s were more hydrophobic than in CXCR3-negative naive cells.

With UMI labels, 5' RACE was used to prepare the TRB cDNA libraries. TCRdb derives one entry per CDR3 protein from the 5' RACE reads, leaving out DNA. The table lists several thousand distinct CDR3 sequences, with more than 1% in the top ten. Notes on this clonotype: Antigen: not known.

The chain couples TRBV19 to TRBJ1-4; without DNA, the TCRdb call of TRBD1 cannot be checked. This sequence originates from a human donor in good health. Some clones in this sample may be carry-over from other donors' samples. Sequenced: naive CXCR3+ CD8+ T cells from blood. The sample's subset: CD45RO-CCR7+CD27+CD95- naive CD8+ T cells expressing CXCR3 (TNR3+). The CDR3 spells CATTGFATNEKLFF.